Sequencing of this T cell receptor beta chain was carried out in a study of blood T cell repertoires in COVID-19. Study-wide background: Specimens from acute and convalescent COVID-19 originated in the United States, Italy and Spain.

Participants had their cohort set by participant-reported clinical history. This clone turned up a few times. Assay used: immunoSEQ multiplex PCR; TCRdb lists only in-frame clones, some missing. The sample gives hundreds of thousands of clones, around 87% of which show up once; over 2% is in the top ten. The germline CDR1 and CDR2 sequences are SEHNR and FQNEAQ (reference sequence). V shed 6 bases and J 3 bases; nucleotides not matched to a gene: 7. The CDR3 has 15 amino acids. This clonotype was obtained from a woman aged 18-29 years who had recovered from COVID-19. The source material was PBMCs or T cells enriched from blood (not recorded which). V usage is TRBV7-9 and J usage is TRBJ2-2; 7 bases map to TRBD1. CDR3 DNA sequence: TGTGCCAGCAGAGGCAGGGGGTCGGACACCGGGGAGCTGTTTTTT. This sequence encodes CASRGRGSDTGELFF.